Below are 20 T cell receptor beta chains sequenced from a single sample in a study of cytomegalovirus exposure and HLA in healthy donors. A multiplex PCR was run with 60 Vbeta primers and 13 Jbeta primers. Profiled with immunoSEQ multiplex PCR; TCRdb holds only in-frame clones, not every one. The data contain 110,000 to 150,000 clones, roughly three quarters of them seen just once; the ten biggest clones take up about 3.2%. Specimen: PBMCs. The receptor set was obtained from a female donor in good health and CMV-seronegative.

The chain combines TRBV7-2 with TRBJ2-7; a possible D gene is TRBD2 (6 bases). Germline V CDR1 and CDR2: SGHTA, FQGNSA. The CDR3 contains 13 residues. Trimming removed 0 bases from V and 7 bases from J, with 10 bases in between. The CDR3, as DNA: TGTGCCAGCAGCTTAGCGGGGGGTGGTGAGCAGTACTTC. Translated: CASSLAGGGEQYF. Full variable domain (rest looked up from reference TRBV7-2 and TRBJ2-7): GAGVSQSPSNKVTEKGKDVELRCDPISGHTALYWYRQSLGQGLEFLIYFQGNSAPDKSGLPSDRFSAERTGGSVSTLTIQRTQQEDSAVYLCASSLAGGGEQYFGPGTRLTVT.

The V call is TRBV7-9, the J call TRBJ2-7; 9 positions match TRBD2. Trimming took 1 base from V and 1 from J; bases not matched to a gene: 5. The CDR3 extends over 16 amino acids. Germline CDR1 is SEHNR and CDR2 is FQNEAQ (reference sequence). The CDR3 coding sequence is TGTGCCAGCAGCTTAGGGCGGCGGGAGGGGTCCTACGAGCAGTACTTC. Translation gives CASSLGRREGSYEQYF. Variable domain in full (rest from reference TRBV7-9 and TRBJ2-7): DTGVSQNPRHKITKRGQNVTFRCDPISEHNRLYWYRQTLGQGPEFLTYFQNEAQLEKSRLLSDRFSAERPKGSFSTLEIQRTEQGDSAMYLCASSLGRREGSYEQYFGPGTRLTVT.

The CDR3 DNA follows: TGTGCCAGCAGACAGGGTTACGAGCAGTACTTC. Translating gives CASRQGYEQYF. This chain connects TRBV6-1 to TRBJ2-7; D might be TRBD1 (6 bases). The germline V gene has CDR1 MNHNS and CDR2 SASEGT. The CDR3 length is 11 residues. Trimming cost V 6 bases and J 4 bases, with 7 bases left between them.

The chain combines TRBV7-2 with TRBJ2-7; possible D gene TRBD2, 7 bases. This CDR3 is built from 16 residues. Germline CDR1 is SGHTA and CDR2 is FQGNSA. V lost 3 bases and J 0 bases, leaving 15 bases between the germline ends. The CDR3 is CASSLVGGTSSYEQYF. The DNA of the CDR3 is TGTGCCAGCAGCTTGGTCGGGGGGACAAGCTCCTACGAGCAGTACTTC.

The genes are TRBV7-2 and TRBJ1-5, with D possibly TRBD1 on 6 matching bases. Per the germline V gene, CDR1 is SGHTA and CDR2 is FQGNSA. V lost 5 bases and J 2 bases, leaving 10 bases between the germline ends. The CDR3 sequence is 14 residues long. In nucleotides, the CDR3 is TGTGCCAGCAGCGGGGGGGGCGGCAATCAGCCCCAGCATTTT. This encodes CASSGGGGNQPQHF.

V gene TRBV14 combines with J gene TRBJ1-1, with D possibly matching TRBD1 (6 bases). The germline V and J ends were trimmed by 2 bases and 2 bases, with 15 bases remaining between them. CDR1 is SGHDN and CDR2 is FVKESK in the germline V gene. The CDR3 is 16 amino acids. The CDR3 DNA reads as TGTGCCAGCAGCCAAACCCCGGACAGACCCAACACTGAAGCTTTCTTT. Translating it yields CASSQTPDRPNTEAFF.

The genes are TRBV5-6 and TRBJ2-1; the match to TRBD2 covers 7 bases. Per the germline V gene, CDR1 is SGHDT and CDR2 is YYEEEE. V shed 4 bases, J shed 5 bases, and the junction held 15 bases outside the gene matches. This CDR3 spans 17 amino acids. This CDR3 reads CASSNLYQAGEHNEQFF. CDR3 nucleotide sequence: TGTGCCAGCAGCAACCTTTACCAGGCGGGGGAGCACAATGAGCAGTTCTTC.

This clone appeared a few times. The rearrangement uses TRBV6-1 and TRBJ1-2; 7 nucleotides match TRBD1. The germline V gene has CDR1 MNHNS and CDR2 SASEGT. V was pared by 4 bases and J by 1 base, with 6 bases of the junction left unmatched. The CDR3 is 15 residues long. DNA of the CDR3: TGTGCCAGCAGTGGGCGAGGGGGCATTAACTATGGCTACACCTTC. Translated: CASSGRGGINYGYTF.

The table lists this clone with a few counts. V and J are TRBV25-1 and TRBJ2-1, with D possibly TRBD2 on 5 matching bases. Trimming stripped 2 bases from V and 0 bases from J, with 14 bases between. Germline CDR1 is MGHDK and CDR2 is SYGVNS. The CDR3 is 17 amino acids. CDR3 coding DNA: TGTGCCAGCAGTGAACGCTGGCCGGGGAGCTCCTACAATGAGCAGTTCTTC. Protein: CASSERWPGSSYNEQFF.

The chain combines TRBV5-6 with TRBJ1-2; 8 nucleotides agree with TRBD1. CDR1 is SGHDT, CDR2 YYEEEE, per germline. The CDR3 is 16 residues long. The V gene end was trimmed by 4 bases and the J gene end by 4 bases; junction bases not matched to a gene: 12. The CDR3 loop reads CASSPDQGARSYGYTF. In DNA form, the CDR3 reads TGTGCCAGCAGCCCGGACCAGGGGGCTAGGTCCTATGGCTACACCTTC.

The V and J genes are TRBV7-9 and TRBJ1-3; perhaps TRBD1 as D (6 bases). The germline CDR1 and CDR2 sequences are SEHNR and FQNEAQ (reference sequence). The germline V and J ends were trimmed by 4 bases and 0 bases, with 16 bases remaining between them. This CDR3 has 17 amino acids. CDR3 loop: CASSYAPGTNSGNTIYF. In DNA form, the CDR3 reads TGTGCCAGCAGCTACGCCCCCGGGACAAACTCTGGAAACACCATATATTTT.

The genes are TRBV4-2 and TRBJ2-7; 13 bases match TRBD2. The CDR3 covers 16 residues. Germline lookup yields CDR1 LGHNA and CDR2 YNFKEQ. V was pared by 4 bases and J by 0 bases, with 3 bases of the junction left unmatched. DNA for the CDR3: TGTGCCAGCAGCCTCGGGACTAGCGGGATCTCCTACGAGCAGTACTTC. It specifies CASSLGTSGISYEQYF.

This clone was detected a few times. The chain is built from TRBV4-2 and TRBJ1-1; D unresolved. In germline, CDR1 is LGHNA, CDR2 YNFKEQ. Trimming took 1 base from V and 1 from J, leaving 10 bases between them. This CDR3 comprises 15 residues. The CDR3 nucleotides read TGTGCCAGCAGCCAAGCAATCAGCGCGAACACTGAAGCTTTCTTT. Protein sequence: CASSQAISANTEAFF.

This rearrangement joins TRBV10-3 to TRBJ2-1; D perhaps matches TRBD2 (6 bases). Per germline, CDR1 ENHRY and CDR2 SYGVKD. The V and J ends lost 7 bases and 0 bases respectively, with 10 bases between them. The CDR3 consists of 14 residues. The CDR3 loop reads CAIKEGLSYNEQFF. The CDR3 DNA reads as TGTGCCATCAAGGAGGGCCTCTCCTACAATGAGCAGTTCTTC.

The rearrangement uses TRBV7-3 and TRBJ1-2, with 9 bases aligning to TRBD1. The CDR3 loop spans 14 amino acids. V lost 1 base and J lost 8; bases outside the gene matches: 5. Germline V CDR1 and CDR2: SGHTA, FQGTGA. This CDR3 reads CASSLSGTGHGYTF. Written as DNA, the CDR3 is TGTGCCAGCAGCTTAAGCGGGACAGGGCACGGCTACACCTTC.

The V and J genes are TRBV29-1 and TRBJ2-7; 10 bases agree with TRBD1. Germline V gene data show CDR1 as SQVTM and CDR2 as ANQGSEA. V shed 3 bases and J 3 bases; nucleotides not matched to a gene: 2. This CDR3 is built from 13 residues. The CDR3 sequence is CSVEDRGGYEQYF. The CDR3 DNA reads as TGCAGCGTTGAGGACAGGGGGGGCTACGAGCAGTACTTC.

This chain joins TRBV28 and TRBJ2-1; 7 bases are shared with TRBD1. Germline V lookup: CDR1 MDHEN, CDR2 SYDVKM. With 5 bases clipped from V and 13 bases from J, the junction kept 8 bases outside the gene matches. The CDR3 runs to 12 residues. The CDR3, as DNA: TGTGCCAGCAGTCCCATCGGACAGGCCCAGTTCTTC. Translating it yields CASSPIGQAQFF.

The chain links TRBV5-1 to TRBJ1-5; the D is unclear. The CDR3 runs to 16 residues. CDR1 is SGHRS, CDR2 YFSETQ, per germline. The V end was cut by 4 bases, the J end by 2 bases, with 16 bases between. The CDR3 DNA follows: TGCGCCAGCAGCCCGGCCCCGGGAGATCGCAATCAGCCCCAGCATTTT. Translating it yields CASSPAPGDRNQPQHF.

This clone was counted only a few times. This rearrangement joins TRBV28 to TRBJ1-5, with TRBD1 as a possible D gene (5 bases). The CDR3 spans 15 residues. CDR1 is MDHEN and CDR2 is SYDVKM in the germline V gene. V lost 4 bases to trimming and J lost 3 bases, with 13 bases between them. CDR3 protein: CASSWQGSFNQPQHF. Written as DNA, the CDR3 is TGTGCCAGCAGTTGGCAGGGATCCTTCAATCAGCCCCAGCATTTT.

In its sample, this clone was seen once. In nucleotides, the CDR3 is TGCGCCAGCAGCTTGGATACAGCCAAGTCCTATGGCTACACCTTC. It codes for CASSLDTAKSYGYTF. The chain uses TRBV5-1 and TRBJ1-2; D not resolved. Per germline, CDR1 SGHRS and CDR2 YFSETQ. Deletions cut 0 bases from V and 4 bases from J, with 13 bases between. CDR3 length: 15 residues.